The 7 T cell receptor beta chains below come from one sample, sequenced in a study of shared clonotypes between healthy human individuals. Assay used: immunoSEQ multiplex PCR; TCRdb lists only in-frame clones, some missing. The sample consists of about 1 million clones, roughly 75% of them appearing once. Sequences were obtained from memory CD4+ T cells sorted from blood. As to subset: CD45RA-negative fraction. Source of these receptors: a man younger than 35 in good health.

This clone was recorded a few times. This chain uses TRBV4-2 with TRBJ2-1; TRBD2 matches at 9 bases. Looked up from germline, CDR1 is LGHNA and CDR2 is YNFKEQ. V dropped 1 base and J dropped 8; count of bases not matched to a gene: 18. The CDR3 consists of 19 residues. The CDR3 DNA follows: TGTGCCAGCAGCCAAGGCTTTTCCCTGGGCGGGGGGGCCAACTATGAGCAGTTCTTC. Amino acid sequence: CASSQGFSLGGGANYEQFF.

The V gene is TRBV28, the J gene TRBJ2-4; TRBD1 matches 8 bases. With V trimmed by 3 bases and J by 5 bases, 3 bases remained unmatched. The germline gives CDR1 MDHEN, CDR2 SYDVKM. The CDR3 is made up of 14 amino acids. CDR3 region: CASSLSGGQNIQYF. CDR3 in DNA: TGTGCCAGCAGTTTGTCAGGGGGCCAAAACATTCAGTACTTC. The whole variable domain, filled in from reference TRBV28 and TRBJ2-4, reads DVKVTQSSRYLVKRTGEKVFLECVQDMDHENMFWYRQDPGLGLRLIYFSYDVKMKEKGDIPEGYSVSREKKERFSLILESASTNQTSMYLCASSLSGGQNIQYFGAGTRLSVL.

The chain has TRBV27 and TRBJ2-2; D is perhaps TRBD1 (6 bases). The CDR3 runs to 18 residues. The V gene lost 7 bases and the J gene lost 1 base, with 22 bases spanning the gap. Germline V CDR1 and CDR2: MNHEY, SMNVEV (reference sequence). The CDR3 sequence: CASTRPTGRELNTGELFF. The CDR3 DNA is TGTGCCAGCACCCGCCCCACAGGGCGCGAGCTGAACACCGGGGAGCTGTTTTTT.

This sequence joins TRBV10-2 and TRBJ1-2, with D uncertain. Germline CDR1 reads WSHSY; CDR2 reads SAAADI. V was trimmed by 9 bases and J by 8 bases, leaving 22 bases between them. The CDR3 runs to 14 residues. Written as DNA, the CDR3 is TGCGCCAGTCACACGGGAAATCTTATGGTAGGCTACACCTTC. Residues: CASHTGNLMVGYTF.

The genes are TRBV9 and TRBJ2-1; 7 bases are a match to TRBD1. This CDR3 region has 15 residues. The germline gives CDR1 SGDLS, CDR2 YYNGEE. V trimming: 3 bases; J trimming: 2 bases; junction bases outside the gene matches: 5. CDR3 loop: CASSALQGAYNEQFF. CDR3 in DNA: TGTGCCAGCAGCGCCCTTCAGGGGGCCTACAATGAGCAGTTCTTC.

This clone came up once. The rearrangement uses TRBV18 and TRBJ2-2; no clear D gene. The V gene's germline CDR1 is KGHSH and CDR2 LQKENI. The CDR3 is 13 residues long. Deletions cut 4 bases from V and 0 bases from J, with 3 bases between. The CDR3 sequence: CASSLPNTGELFF. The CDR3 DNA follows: TGTGCCAGCTCACTCCCGAACACCGGGGAGCTGTTTTTT.

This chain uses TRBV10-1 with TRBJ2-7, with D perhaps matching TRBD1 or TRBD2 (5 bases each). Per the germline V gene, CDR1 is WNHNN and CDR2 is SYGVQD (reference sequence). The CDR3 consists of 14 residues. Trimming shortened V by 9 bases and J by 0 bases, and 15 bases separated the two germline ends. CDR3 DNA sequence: TGCGCCAGGGGACGAGGGGTGGACTCCTACGAGCAGTACTTC. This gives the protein CARGRGVDSYEQYF.